This TCR beta chain was obtained from a study of blood T cell repertoires in COVID-19. Study information: Sites across the United States, Italy and Spain contributed samples from acute and convalescent COVID-19. The analysed material was cDNA or gDNA that came from T cells, B-cell-depleted T cells, or PBMCs.

The CDR3 runs 16 residues. Germline CDR1 reads MNHEY; CDR2 reads SVGAGI. Trimming pared 4 bases from V and 4 bases from J, leaving 19 bases between. As handled by the study authors: Reference gene primer amplification yielded estimated nucleated cell counts. Sequenced by immunoSEQ multiplex PCR; TCRdb stores in-frame clones only, minus some. Clone size and V and J calls were adopted from that table, with D and trimming inferred from the DNA. The sample consists of about 140,000 clones, around 88% of them appearing once. The sequenced material came from peripheral blood. The sequence was obtained from a woman aged 55-70 years with acute or convalescent COVID-19. V gene TRBV6-5 combines with J gene TRBJ1-2; the D gene is possibly TRBD1 (6 bases). CDR3 coding DNA: TGTGCCAGCAGTTTTCTGAACAGGGTGGCGGGCTATGGCTACACCTTC. It encodes CASSFLNRVAGYGYTF.